One and the same sample provided the 20 T cell receptor beta chains below, sequenced in a study of OX40 agonist ivuxolimab in advanced cancers. Some clones are missing from TCRdb's copy, which holds only in-frame ones; the method was immunoSEQ multiplex PCR. The sample gives 70,000 to 75,000 clones, 92% of which show up once; approximately 0.45% is in the top ten. The material sequenced was CD4+ or CD8+ T cells sorted from blood, taken in a trial of the OX40 agonist ivuxolimab. These receptor sequences come from an adult with an advanced solid tumor such as melanoma, head and neck, liver or kidney cancer.

This clone was recorded once. The rearrangement uses TRBV19 and TRBJ1-1; possibly TRBD1 for D (6 bases). Germline V gene data show CDR1 as LNHDA and CDR2 as SQIVND (reference sequence). This CDR3 is 16 amino acids long. V was shortened by 5 bases and J by 5 bases, with 21 bases between the two germline ends. CDR3 bases: TGTGCCAGTAGTTTACAAGGACAGCCCGGGTATACTGAAGCTTTCTTT. It codes for CASSLQGQPGYTEAFF.

This clone was seen a single time. The chain links TRBV27 to TRBJ2-5, with D possibly matching TRBD1 (5 bases). Germline V gene data show CDR1 as MNHEY and CDR2 as SMNVEV (reference sequence). V was trimmed by 6 bases and J by 5 bases, leaving 19 bases between them. This CDR3 comprises 15 residues. The CDR3 spells CASSLTFGRVETQYF. In DNA form, the CDR3 reads TGTGCCAGCAGCCTCACCTTTGGCAGGGTCGAGACCCAGTACTTC.

V and J are TRBV6-5 and TRBJ2-4; no clear D. This CDR3 region has 15 residues. CDR1 and CDR2 from the germline V gene are MNHEY and SVGAGI. The V gene lost 0 bases and the J gene lost 0 bases, with 6 bases spanning the gap. The CDR3 loop is CASSYSRLAKNIQYF. CDR3 sequence (DNA): TGTGCCAGCAGTTACTCGCGGTTAGCCAAAAACATTCAGTACTTC.

This clone has only one observation. The rearrangement joins TRBV5-1 to TRBJ2-7; 9 bases line up with TRBD1. The CDR3 is 14 residues long. V lost 2 bases and J lost 6; bases outside the gene matches: 6. Germline V gene sequence: CDR1 SGHRS, CDR2 YFSETQ. In DNA form, the CDR3 reads TGCGCCAGCAGCTTCCGGGACAGGGTTCTCGAGCAGTACTTC. The encoded protein is CASSFRDRVLEQYF.

The rearrangement joins TRBV10-3 to TRBJ2-1; D possibly corresponds to TRBD1 (5 bases). The CDR3 consists of 11 residues. V dropped 3 bases and J dropped 9 bases, with 6 bases sitting between them. Per the germline V gene, CDR1 is ENHRY and CDR2 is SYGVKD. The CDR3 nucleotides are TGTGCCATCAGTGACAGGGTTGAGCAGTTCTTC. Amino acids: CAISDRVEQFF.

The chain has TRBV18 and TRBJ2-3, with D unclear. Trimming took 0 bases from V and 3 from J, leaving 7 bases between them. Germline V gene lookup returns CDR1 KGHSH and CDR2 LQKENI. This CDR3 is 14 amino acids long. The CDR3 coding sequence is TGTGCCAGCTCACCACCACGACCGACAGATACGCAGTATTTT. Its protein product is CASSPPRPTDTQYF.

This chain links TRBV7-2 with TRBJ1-2; D is possibly TRBD1 (5 bases). Per germline, CDR1 SGHTA and CDR2 FQGNSA. Trimming took off 0 bases at V and 4 bases at J, with 9 bases between the two ends. The CDR3 extends over 14 amino acids. The CDR3 here is CASSLARESYGYTF. CDR3 nucleotide sequence: TGTGCCAGCAGCTTAGCCAGGGAGTCCTATGGCTACACCTTC. Full variable domain (remainder filled in from reference TRBV7-2 and TRBJ1-2): GAGVSQSPSNKVTEKGKDVELRCDPISGHTALYWYRQSLGQGLEFLIYFQGNSAPDKSGLPSDRFSAERTGGSVSTLTIQRTQQEDSAVYLCASSLARESYGYTFGSGTRLTVV.

This clone was counted between two and nine times. At one boundary the junction diverges from the germline segment, which might be a read error. V gene TRBV29-1 combines with J gene TRBJ1-5; 10 bases are a match to TRBD1. The CDR3 runs 13 residues. Germline V gene lookup returns CDR1 SQVTM and CDR2 ANQGSEA. The CDR3 loop reads CSVEGQGGQPQHF. The CDR3 nucleotides read TGCAGCGTCGAAGGACAGGGGGGACAGCCCCAGCATTTT.

V gene TRBV14 combines with J gene TRBJ2-4; 12 nucleotides line up with TRBD1. CDR1 is SGHDN, CDR2 FVKESK, per germline. This CDR3 comprises 13 residues. Trimming took 6 bases from V and 11 from J; bases not matched to a gene: 5. CDR3 sequence reads: CASSQGQGAVQYF. The CDR3 nucleotides read TGTGCCAGCAGTCAGGGACAGGGGGCTGTTCAGTACTTC.

This chain connects TRBV5-6 to TRBJ1-5; TRBD1 agrees at 9 bases. Germline trimming cut 3 bases from V and 7 bases from J; bases unmatched to any gene: 5. Germline lookup yields CDR1 SGHDT and CDR2 YYEEEE. This CDR3 comprises 14 residues. The CDR3 sequence is CASSSGTGFQPQHF. The CDR3 DNA follows: TGTGCCAGCAGCTCTGGGACAGGGTTCCAGCCCCAGCATTTT.

The chain uses TRBV19 and TRBJ2-1; 7 nucleotides align to TRBD1. The J segment lost 5 bases and the V segment lost 7 bases, leaving 14 bases of the junction unmatched. The CDR3 is 16 amino acids. Germline V gives CDR1 LNHDA, CDR2 SQIVND (reference sequence). Here the CDR3 DNA reads TGTGCCAGTATCGGGGCCGGGACAGCAAAGGACAATGAGCAGTTCTTC. It codes for CASIGAGTAKDNEQFF.

The chain combines TRBV29-1 with TRBJ1-1, with D perhaps TRBD1 (6 bases). V shed 3 bases and J shed 1 base, with 12 bases lying between them. CDR3 length: 14 amino acids. CDR1 and CDR2 (germline): SQVTM, ANQGSEA. This CDR3 is CSVEAGATNTEAFF. CDR3 coding DNA: TGCAGCGTTGAGGCAGGGGCGACGAACACTGAAGCTTTCTTT. The full variable domain, in which reference TRBV29-1 and TRBJ1-1 provide the parts outside the CDR3, is SAVISQKPSRDICQRGTSLTIQCQVDSQVTMMFWYRQQPGQSLTLIATANQGSEATYESGFVIDKFPISRPNLTFSTLTVSNMSPEDSSIYLCSVEAGATNTEAFFGQGTRLTVV.

The V call is TRBV11-2, the J call TRBJ2-2, with TRBD2 matching 14 bases. The V and J ends lost 5 bases and 4 bases, in that order; junction bases with no gene match: 6. From germline, CDR1 is SGHAT and CDR2 FQNNGV. This CDR3 spans 17 amino acids. The CDR3 DNA reads as TGTGCCAGCAGCGGGACTAGCGGGAGTACATCCACCGGGGAGCTGTTTTTT. Translation gives CASSGTSGSTSTGELFF.

The chain uses TRBV6-5 and TRBJ2-1; tentative D call: TRBD2 (5 bases). Germline CDR1 and CDR2: MNHEY and SVGAGI. V was trimmed by 2 bases and J by 6 bases, leaving 14 bases between them. The CDR3 is made up of 15 amino acids. As DNA, the CDR3 is TGTGCCAGCAGTTACACTTCCTCGGGGATCAATGAGCAGTTCTTC. Its translation is CASSYTSSGINEQFF.

The V and J genes are TRBV15 and TRBJ2-3, with TRBD2 matching over 12 bases. CDR3 size: 15 residues. CDR1 and CDR2 from the germline V gene are LNHNV and YYDKDF (reference sequence). With 4 bases clipped from V and 6 bases from J, the junction kept 5 bases outside the gene matches. The CDR3, as DNA: TGTGCCACCAGCACCCGACTAGCGGGAGATGATACGCAGTATTTT. This gives the protein CATSTRLAGDDTQYF.

The V gene is TRBV10-3, the J gene TRBJ1-2; the D is unclear. The CDR3 runs to 14 residues. Germline V gives CDR1 ENHRY, CDR2 SYGVKD. The ends were cut back, 4 bases at V and 1 base at J, with 10 bases in the middle. DNA for the CDR3: TGTGCCATCAGTGGGAAATCGGATAACTATGGCTACACCTTC. Protein product: CAISGKSDNYGYTF.

The chain carries TRBV11-2 and TRBJ1-1; D possibly corresponds to TRBD1 (5 bases). V was pared by 6 bases and J by 1 base, with 15 bases between. In germline, CDR1 is SGHAT, CDR2 FQNNGV. This CDR3 spans 15 amino acids. The CDR3 here is CASRFAGRTNTEAFF. CDR3 DNA sequence: TGTGCCAGCAGATTTGCAGGGAGGACGAACACTGAAGCTTTCTTT.

The chain has TRBV21-1 and TRBJ1-4; the table's D call, TRBD1, was not checked against the DNA. TRBV21-1 is a listed pseudogene. The CDR3 covers 17 residues. The CDR3 region is CASSKEGWGRVGEKLFF. The CDR3 DNA is TGTGCCAGCAGCAAAGAAGGATGGGGCAGGGTTGGTGAAAAACTGTTTTTT.

The genes are TRBV6-1 and TRBJ2-5; 7 bases line up with TRBD1. Trimming took 6 bases from V and 4 from J; bases not matched to a gene: 8. The CDR3 totals 14 residues. Germline CDR1 MNHNS, CDR2 SASEGT. The DNA of the CDR3 is TGTGCCAGCAGAACCTCGACAGGGCTAGAGACCCAGTACTTC. This translates into CASRTSTGLETQYF.

The genes are TRBV19 and TRBJ1-5; D is perhaps TRBD1 (6 bases). Germline CDR1 and CDR2: LNHDA and SQIVND (reference sequence). The CDR3 extends over 14 amino acids. Trimming left V 1 base short and J 6 bases short, with 10 bases between. The CDR3 is CASSIGQGPQPQHF. The CDR3 DNA reads as TGTGCCAGTAGTATAGGCCAGGGGCCTCAGCCCCAGCATTTT.